The clone carrying this T cell receptor (beta chain) showed up just a few times. These data belong to a study of T cells in Graves' hyperthyroidism and ophthalmopathy. The germline V gene has CDR1 WNHNN and CDR2 SYGVQD (reference sequence). Trimming took 2 bases from V and 7 from J, leaving 11 bases between them. The CDR3 totals 13 residues. The source material, RNA transcripts, was used to amplify TCR beta CDR3 regions. TCR CDR3 underwent first-round RT-PCR with the HTBI primer set. One entry per CDR3 protein, called by TCRdb with MiXCR from the multiplex PCR reads. This sample has 450,000 to 650,000 distinct CDR3 sequences, with less than 25% found just once.

This chain links TRBV10-1 with TRBJ2-5; D is unresolved. The clonotype was recovered from a man younger than 35 with Graves' hyperthyroidism. The sample comprised blood. This chain's CDR3 is CASSELRAGTQYF. DNA for the CDR3: TGCGCCAGCAGTGAGCTCCGGGCTGGGACCCAGTACTTC.